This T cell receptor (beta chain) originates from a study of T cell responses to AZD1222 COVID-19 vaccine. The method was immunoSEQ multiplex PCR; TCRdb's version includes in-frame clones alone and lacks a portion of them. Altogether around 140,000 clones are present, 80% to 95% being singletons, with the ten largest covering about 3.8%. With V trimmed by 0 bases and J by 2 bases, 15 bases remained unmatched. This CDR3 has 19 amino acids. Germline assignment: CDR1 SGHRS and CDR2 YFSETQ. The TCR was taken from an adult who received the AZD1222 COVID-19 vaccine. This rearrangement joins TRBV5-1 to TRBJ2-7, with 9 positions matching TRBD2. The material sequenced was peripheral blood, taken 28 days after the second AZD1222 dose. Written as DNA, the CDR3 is TGCGCCAGCAGCTTGGCCGGTAGCGGGAGAGCCAGATCCGCCTACGAGCAGTACTTC. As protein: CASSLAGSGRARSAYEQYF.